This T cell receptor beta chain came from a study of blood T cell repertoires in COVID-19. Overall study: COVID-19 samples, acute and convalescent, were from the United States, Italy and Spain.

Authors' analysis steps: Amplification of reference gene primers was used by the study to estimate nucleated cell counts. Generated by immunoSEQ multiplex PCR, the TCRdb table keeps only in-frame clones and is missing some. That table is the source of V, J and clone size, and D and trimming were worked out from the DNA. Of around 140,000 clones in the sample, around four fifths are singletons; the top ten hold about 2.2%. Germline loops: CDR1 SGHDN, CDR2 FVKESK. V lost 1 base and J 2 bases, leaving 11 bases between the germline ends. This CDR3 comprises 15 residues. The chain carries TRBV14 and TRBJ1-2; TRBD1 is a possible D gene (6 bases). The sequence was collected from a man aged 35 to 55 with acute COVID-19. The specimen sequenced was PBMCs or T cells enriched from blood (not recorded which). CDR3 sequence reads: CASSQGVDRNYGYTF. The CDR3 DNA reads as TGTGCCAGCAGCCAAGGGGTAGACAGGAACTATGGCTACACCTTC. Looking up the rest from reference TRBV14 and TRBJ1-2 gives the full variable domain: EAGVTQFPSHSVIEKGQTVTLRCDPISGHDNLYWYRRVMGKEIKFLLHFVKESKQDESGMPNNRFLAERTGGTYSTLKVQPAELEDSGVYFCASSQGVDRNYGYTFGSGTRLTVV.